This passage covers 21 T cell receptor beta chains from one sample sequenced in a study of OX40 agonist ivuxolimab in advanced cancers. Libraries were prepared by immunoSEQ multiplex PCR; TCRdb keeps only in-frame clonotypes and omits some of them. Altogether roughly 48,000 clones are present, approximately 90% being singletons, with the ten largest covering 40% to 50%. Source: CD4+ or CD8+ T cells sorted from blood, taken in a trial of the OX40 agonist ivuxolimab. The source is an adult with an advanced solid tumor such as melanoma, head and neck, liver or kidney cancer.

The chain couples TRBV6-5 to TRBJ2-7; D may correspond to TRBD1 or TRBD2 (7 bases each). In germline, CDR1 is MNHEY, CDR2 SVGAGI. The CDR3 is made up of 14 amino acids. The V end was cut by 5 bases, the J end by 4 bases, with 15 bases between. The CDR3 region is CASSPGGEVYEQYF. As DNA, the CDR3 is TGTGCCAGCAGTCCAGGGGGGGAAGTATACGAGCAGTACTTC.

Written as DNA, the CDR3 is TGTGCCAGCAGCTTTTCTGGGGAGCGCTACGAGCAGTACTTC. Translated: CASSFSGERYEQYF. This chain joins TRBV7-8 and TRBJ2-7; tentatively, D is TRBD2 (5 bases). Trimming took 3 bases from V and 3 from J, leaving 12 bases between them. CDR3 size: 14 residues. In germline, CDR1 is SGHVS, CDR2 FQNEAQ.

V usage is TRBV6-4 and J usage is TRBJ2-3, with 9 bases that match TRBD2. V gave up 3 bases and J gave up 0 bases; unmatched junction bases: 4. CDR1 and CDR2 from the germline V gene are MRHNA and SNTAGT. CDR3 length equals 16 residues. Written as DNA, the CDR3 is TGTGCCAGCAGTGAAAGGACTAGCGTTAGCACAGATACGCAGTATTTT. Its translation: CASSERTSVSTDTQYF.

V usage is TRBV6-5 and J usage is TRBJ2-1; 8 nucleotides align to TRBD1. This CDR3 region has 15 residues. Trimming removed 4 bases from V and 10 bases from J; junction bases left unmatched: 12. CDR1 and CDR2 (germline): MNHEY, SVGAGI. The CDR3 bases are TGTGCCAGCAGTTTATCCGCGACAGGGGTCGTGGAGCAGTTCTTC. Its protein product is CASSLSATGVVEQFF.

V and J are TRBV11-2 and TRBJ2-7; D is perhaps TRBD2 (5 bases). The CDR3 has 13 residues. The ends were cut back, 1 base at V and 5 bases at J, with 9 bases in the middle. The germline CDR1 and CDR2 sequences are SGHAT and FQNNGV. The CDR3 DNA follows: TGTGCCAGCAGCTTAGCACTAGTTCACGAGCAGTACTTC. Translation gives CASSLALVHEQYF.

This chain uses TRBV5-1 with TRBJ2-5; TRBD1 is a possible D gene (6 bases). Germline CDR1 SGHRS, CDR2 YFSETQ. Trimming removed 2 bases from V and 4 bases from J, with 12 bases in between. The CDR3 is 14 residues long. The CDR3 bases are TGCGCCAGCAGCTTTACAGGGTCCCTAGAGACCCAGTACTTC. Amino acids: CASSFTGSLETQYF.

This clone was seen only once. V and J are TRBV7-9 and TRBJ2-2; D gene uncertain. The length of the CDR3 is 15 residues. Looked up from germline, CDR1 is SEHNR and CDR2 is FQNEAQ (reference sequence). V lost 5 bases, J lost 6 bases, and 16 bases lay in between. CDR3 in DNA: TGTGCCAGCAGCCCTTCGGGTTCGGTCGCCGGGGAGCTGTTTTTT. Protein product: CASSPSGSVAGELFF.

A few counts support this clone. The sample contains more than one DNA sequence encoding this CDR3. This chain joins TRBV7-9 and TRBJ2-1; D uncertain. Trimming cost V 3 bases and J 4 bases, with 7 bases left between them. The CDR3 is made up of 13 amino acids. Germline V CDR1 and CDR2: SEHNR, FQNEAQ (reference sequence). CDR3 DNA sequence: TGTGCCAGCAGCTTTGGGAAATACAATGAGCAGTTCTTC. This encodes CASSFGKYNEQFF.

The rearrangement links TRBV4-1 to TRBJ2-1; TRBD2 matches 7 bases. The CDR3 has 16 residues. V was clipped by 0 bases and J by 5 bases; unmatched bases: 7. Germline V gene sequence: CDR1 MGHRA, CDR2 YSYEKL. The DNA for the CDR3 is TGCGCCAGCAGCCAAGAATCCGGACTAGGGAACAATGAGCAGTTCTTC. As protein: CASSQESGLGNNEQFF.

This sequence joins TRBV7-9 and TRBJ1-4; D possibly corresponds to TRBD1 (5 bases). Germline CDR1 is SEHNR and CDR2 is FQNEAQ (reference sequence). Trimming left V 4 bases short and J 5 bases short, with 14 bases between. This CDR3 has 15 amino acids. CDR3 in amino acids: CASSSGRPTNEKLFF. The CDR3 bases are TGTGCCAGCAGCTCGGGACGGCCCACGAATGAAAAACTGTTTTTT.

The chain recombines TRBV9 with TRBJ1-6; D may be TRBD1 (6 bases). The V gene's germline CDR1 is SGDLS and CDR2 YYNGEE. The CDR3 has 14 amino acids. V gave up 0 bases and J gave up 9 bases, with 10 bases separating them. DNA for the CDR3: TGTGCCAGCAGCGTAGCAGGGGTTGGTTCACCCCTCCACTTT. Amino acids: CASSVAGVGSPLHF. The whole variable domain, filled in from reference TRBV9 and TRBJ1-6, reads DSGVTQTPKHLITATGQRVTLRCSPRSGDLSVYWYQQSLDQGLQFLIQYYNGEERAKGNILERFSAQQFPDLHSELNLSSLELGDSALYFCASSVAGVGSPLHFGNGTRLTVT.

This chain links TRBV9 with TRBJ1-5, with TRBD1 as a possible D gene (6 bases). The CDR3 loop spans 13 amino acids. Per the germline V gene, CDR1 is SGDLS and CDR2 is YYNGEE. V was trimmed by 4 bases and J by 3 bases, leaving 8 bases between them. Here the CDR3 reads CASSQGYNQPQHF. DNA of the CDR3: TGTGCCAGCAGCCAGGGGTACAATCAGCCCCAGCATTTT. The whole variable domain, filled in from reference TRBV9 and TRBJ1-5, reads DSGVTQTPKHLITATGQRVTLRCSPRSGDLSVYWYQQSLDQGLQFLIQYYNGEERAKGNILERFSAQQFPDLHSELNLSSLELGDSALYFCASSQGYNQPQHFGDGTRLSIL.

The rearrangement links TRBV27 to TRBJ2-2; maybe TRBD1 (5 bases). Germline V lookup: CDR1 MNHEY, CDR2 SMNVEV (reference sequence). V was trimmed by 3 bases and J by 4 bases, leaving 9 bases between them. The CDR3 sequence is 14 residues long. The CDR3 loop is CASSFQGGTGELFF. The CDR3 DNA sequence: TGTGCCAGCAGTTTCCAGGGCGGCACCGGGGAGCTGTTTTTT.

The chain combines TRBV30 with TRBJ2-1; 10 positions agree with TRBD2. The CDR3 is 12 residues long. Germline lookup yields CDR1 GTSNPN and CDR2 SVGIG (reference sequence). CDR3 sequence (DNA): TGTGTATATAGCGGGGGGACGTCCGAGCAGTTCTTC. Its translation: CVYSGGTSEQFF. The full variable domain, with the rest looked up from reference TRBV30 and TRBJ2-1, is SQTIHQWPATLVQPVGSPLSLECTVEGTSNPNLYWYRQAAGRGLQLLFYSVGIGQISSEVPQNLSASRPQDRQFILSSKKLLLSDSGFYLCVYSGGTSEQFFGPGTRLTVL.

The V and J genes are TRBV7-6 and TRBJ1-1; a possible D gene is TRBD1 (6 bases). This CDR3 is 16 amino acids long. V shed 6 bases and J shed 4 bases, with 21 bases lying between them. The germline V gene has CDR1 SGHVS and CDR2 FNYEAQ. The CDR3 DNA reads as TGTGCCAGCAGGGATATGGATGGGGGCTTGGGCACTGAAGCTTTCTTT. Translated: CASRDMDGGLGTEAFF.

The chain has TRBV7-8 and TRBJ2-7, with unresolved D. In germline, CDR1 is SGHVS, CDR2 FQNEAQ. Between the trimmed V and J ends, which lost 5 bases and 0 bases, there was a span of 14 bases. This CDR3 contains 15 residues. The CDR3 DNA is TGTGCCAGCAGCCTACCCAGTGCTATCTCCTACGAGCAGTACTTC. As protein: CASSLPSAISYEQYF.

This rearrangement joins TRBV7-6 to TRBJ2-1, with 8 bases lining up with TRBD2. Germline V lookup: CDR1 SGHVS, CDR2 FNYEAQ. V dropped 1 base and J dropped 8; count of bases not matched to a gene: 4. The CDR3 runs 14 residues. CDR3 loop: CASSLEGLGDEQFF. As DNA, the CDR3 is TGTGCCAGCAGCTTAGAGGGACTAGGCGATGAGCAGTTCTTC.

The chain recombines TRBV9 with TRBJ2-4; no firm D call. In germline, CDR1 is SGDLS, CDR2 YYNGEE. The CDR3 has 13 amino acids. V was cut by 3 bases and J by 5 bases, with 9 bases left in between. The CDR3 DNA reads TGTGCCAGCAGCGCCCCCCCTCAAAACATTCAGTACTTC. The encoded protein is CASSAPPQNIQYF.

The chain joins TRBV9 to TRBJ2-7; the match to TRBD1 covers 11 bases. CDR3 length equals 16 residues. CDR1 is SGDLS and CDR2 is YYNGEE in the germline V gene. The V gene end was trimmed by 2 bases and the J gene end by 2 bases; junction bases not matched to a gene: 6. The CDR3: CASSVGPGQGAYEQYF. CDR3 in DNA: TGTGCCAGCAGCGTGGGGCCGGGACAGGGGGCCTACGAGCAGTACTTC. The variable domain in full, with the rest retrieved from reference TRBV9 and TRBJ2-7, is DSGVTQTPKHLITATGQRVTLRCSPRSGDLSVYWYQQSLDQGLQFLIQYYNGEERAKGNILERFSAQQFPDLHSELNLSSLELGDSALYFCASSVGPGQGAYEQYFGPGTRLTVT.

DNA of the CDR3: TGTGCCAGCAGCTTGGGGGCAGGGGGCAATGAGCAGTTCTTC. Translating gives CASSLGAGGNEQFF. The chain employs TRBV5-4 and TRBJ2-1, with TRBD1 matching 7 bases. V was pared by 0 bases and J by 6 bases, with 3 bases of the junction left unmatched. This CDR3 has 14 residues. The germline V gene encodes CDR1 SGHNT and CDR2 YYREEE (reference sequence).

The rearrangement uses TRBV6-1 and TRBJ2-7, with D maybe TRBD1 (6 bases). The V end was cut by 6 bases, the J end by 3 bases, with 12 bases between. Germline V gives CDR1 MNHNS, CDR2 SASEGT. This CDR3 region has 13 residues. The CDR3 sequence is CASSWDTVYEQYF. The DNA for the CDR3 is TGTGCCAGCAGCTGGGACACCGTCTACGAGCAGTACTTC.